The entry that follows covers one T cell receptor (beta chain) sequence. The CDR3 length is 17 residues. In the authors' methods: Reference gene primer amplification gave nucleated cell count estimates. TCRdb's table, derived via immunoSEQ multiplex PCR, lists solely in-frame clones and lacks some. The DNA gave D and trimming, while V, J and clone size come from that table. The sample shows tens of thousands of clones, 60% to 85% of them seen only once. The data belong to a study of blood T cell repertoires in COVID-19. Looking at the study overall: Collection of acute and convalescent COVID-19 samples took place in the United States, Italy and Spain. Nucleic acid was either cDNA or gDNA, and it came from T cells, B-cell-depleted T cells, or PBMCs.

The sequence derives from a human donor in a cohort sampled during active COVID-19. Sequenced input: peripheral blood. V usage is TRBV21-1 and J usage is TRBJ2-3; TRBD1 is the table's D call, not checked against the DNA. TRBV21-1 is a pseudogene segment. DNA of the CDR3: TGTGCCAGCAGCAAAGGACAGGGGCGCAGCGATCCAGATACGCAGTATTTT. Its protein is CASSKGQGRSDPDTQYF.